This T cell receptor beta chain was obtained from a study of control samples from healthy donors and cancer patients. From germline, CDR1 is SNHLY and CDR2 FYNNEI. V shed 7 bases and J shed 3 bases, with 15 bases lying between them. The CDR3 is made up of 14 amino acids. Produced via immunoSEQ multiplex PCR; TCRdb's table is partial and in-frame only. The sample lists some 200,000 clones, 85% to 95% occurring once. The chain links TRBV2 to TRBJ2-5; D not resolved. This receptor was taken from a man aged 50-60 years in good health. The sequenced sample consisted of blood. For the CDR3, the DNA is TGTGCCAGCAATGCGATTAATTCGGAAGAGACCCAGTACTTC. It yields the protein CASNAINSEETQYF. The complete variable domain, with remaining parts taken from reference TRBV2 and TRBJ2-5, reads EPEVTQTPSHQVTQMGQEVILRCVPISNHLYFYWYRQILGQKVEFLVSFYNNEISEKSEIFDDQFSVERPDGSNFTLKIRSTKLEDSAMYFCASNAINSEETQYFGPGTRLLVL.